This entry features one TCR beta chain sequence. The antigen remains undetermined. The data were taken from a study of vaccination and CD4 T cells after COVID-19. On the study more broadly: Post-diagnosis, post-COVID samples were collected after a median about 100 days, ranging 35 to 161. Overlapping peptides of the spike proteins of SARS-CoV-2, HCoV-NL63, HCoV-OC43 and HCoV-229E were used for cell stimulation.

Oncomine TCR Beta short-read sequencing was applied to DNA from cultured CD4+ T cells. Extraction of genomic DNA was performed on cultured CD4+ T cells. One entry per CDR3 protein results from TCRdb running MiXCR on the PCR reads. The table records around 7,000 distinct CDR3 sequences, about two thirds of them present only once. Treatment defined: roughly 10-day PBMC culture with coronavirus spike peptide pools or control peptides (ViraFEST assay). The unexposed donor provided CD4+ T cells, which were taken before the COVID-19 pandemic (2011-2018). From unexposed donors, CD4+ T cells were probed, cells permitting, with SARS-CoV-2 S/N and four cold-coronavirus spikes. The length of the CDR3 is 15 residues. CDR1 is GTSNPN, CDR2 SVGIG, per germline (reference sequence). The ends were cut back, 3 bases at V and 7 bases at J, with 19 bases in the middle.

Specimen: CD4+ T cells from blood, cultured in vitro. The chain has TRBV30 and TRBJ1-5; D gene uncertain. This sequence was found in a human donor in good health. For the CDR3, the DNA is TGTGCCTGGAGCCGTGAGCACAGTTACCTACAGCCCCAGCATTTT. Residues: CAWSREHSYLQPQHF.